The rows below give T cell receptor beta chains drawn from one sample of a study of regulatory T cells in long-lasting Graves disease. TCRdb fed the multiplex PCR reads into MiXCR, producing one record per CDR3 protein. Among under 500,000 distinct CDR3 sequences listed, more than 20% were seen once. Source: peripheral blood mononuclear cells (PBMCs), taken when the disease was refractory, from a patient treated with antithyroid drugs. These receptors all stem from a female donor with Graves disease. Each CDR3 is given with its conserved first and last residue.

V gene	CDR3 protein
TRBV10-3	CAISAGWDNEQFF
TRBV20-1	CSAVNSGEKLFF
TRBV20-1	CSARGAGWGYTF
TRBV30	CAWSVQTNTGELFF
TRBV30	CARAGVAGNTGELFF
TRBV18	CASSPQGGTSNPYGYTF
TRBV6-1	CASSPREVGELFF
TRBV30	CAWSGGSTEQETQYF
TRBV10-2	CASSEFGSTQYF
TRBV27	CASSKDQETQYF
TRBV20-1	CSGEDESYEQYF
TRBV7-9	CASSPDRGTNSYEQYF